The 2 T cell receptor beta chains below come from one sample, sequenced in a study of siplizumab effects on memory and regulatory T cells. Some clones are missing from TCRdb's copy, which holds only in-frame ones; the method was immunoSEQ multiplex PCR. This sample has tens of thousands of clones, with 93% found just once. The sequencing input was CD8+ T cells sorted from blood. All receptors come from a human donor in good health.

This chain connects TRBV10-3 to TRBJ1-4; D is undetermined. V was shortened by 2 bases and J by 10 bases, with 8 bases between the two germline ends. From germline, CDR1 is ENHRY and CDR2 SYGVKD. CDR3 length: 12 amino acids. The CDR3: CAISEPVGKLFF. The CDR3 nucleotides are TGTGCCATCAGTGAGCCAGTAGGAAAACTGTTTTTT.

This rearrangement joins TRBV9 to TRBJ2-1; a weak D match, TRBD2 (5 bases). Germline lookup yields CDR1 SGDLS and CDR2 YYNGEE. The ends were cut back, 0 bases at V and 8 bases at J, with 9 bases in the middle. The CDR3 length is 13 residues. In DNA, the CDR3 is TGTGCCAGCAGCGTAGCGCTAGCCTATGAGCAGTTCTTC. This encodes CASSVALAYEQFF.